The rows below give T cell receptor beta chains drawn from one sample of a study of CD8+ T cells in alopecia areata. The protocol was immunoSEQ multiplex PCR, while the TCRdb copy is restricted to in-frame clones and leaves out a portion. This sample has 220,000 or so clones, with around 62% found just once. This material consisted of CD4+ T cells sorted from blood, taken at week 0. These receptors were collected from a human donor with alopecia areata. Each CDR3 is given with its conserved first and last residue. D genes are given only for firm matches. Some rows mark clone size as missing; the rest say once, few, many or name a class of expanded clone.

D gene	clone size	V gene	CDR3 length	J gene	CDR3 DNA	CDR3 protein
TRBD2	.	TRBV7-6	14	TRBJ2-7	TGTGCCAGCAGCTTACTAGCGGGACTTGGAGAGCAGTACTTC	CASSLLAGLGEQYF
.	.	TRBV6-5	15	TRBJ1-5	TGTGCCAGCAGTTACTCGGGTTTAGGGAATCAGCCCCAGCATTTT	CASSYSGLGNQPQHF
.	.	TRBV7-9	13	TRBJ2-1	TGTGCCAGCACTTGGAGGGCCGAGGATGAGCAGTTCTTC	CASTWRAEDEQFF
.	.	TRBV5-6	14	TRBJ1-2	TGTGCCAGCAGCTTGGCCGGGGCCCCAGGTGGCTACACCTTC	CASSLAGAPGGYTF
TRBD1	.	TRBV2	15	TRBJ2-5	TGTGCCAGCAGCGCCGATACAGGGGGCCTAAAGACCCAGTACTTC	CASSADTGGLKTQYF
TRBD2	.	TRBV5-1	15	TRBJ2-7	TGCGCCGGCAGCTTGGGACTAGCGGACTCCTACGAGCAGTACTTC	CAGSLGLADSYEQYF
.	.	TRBV5-1	14	TRBJ1-1	TGCGCCAGCAGCTTGGAGGGGGGTAGCACTGAAGCTTTCTTT	CASSLEGGSTEAFF
.	.	TRBV6-1	17	TRBJ1-5	TGTGCCAGCAGTGCTCCGGGGAGCAATCTGGATAATCAGCCCCAGCATTTT	CASSAPGSNLDNQPQHF
.	.	TRBV7-2	14	TRBJ2-7	TGTGCCAGCAGCTTATACAAGAGCTCCTACGAGCAGTACTTC	CASSLYKSSYEQYF
.	.	TRBV2	13	TRBJ2-5	TGTGCCAGCAGGGACGGTTGGGGAGAGACCCAGTACTTC	CASRDGWGETQYF
TRBD2	.	TRBV7-9	15	TRBJ2-2	TGTGCCAGCGGCGGACTAGCGGGGGAAACCGGGGAGCTGTTTTTT	CASGGLAGETGELFF
TRBD1	.	TRBV11-3	11	TRBJ2-5	TGTGCCAGCAGCTCCGGGACAGTTCGATACTTC	CASSSGTVRYF
TRBD1	many	TRBV14	14	TRBJ1-1	TGTGCCAGCAGCCCGTACGGGACAGCCACTGAAGCTTTCTTT	CASSPYGTATEAFF
TRBD1	.	TRBV7-8	15	TRBJ2-7	TGTGCCAGCAGCTGGCCGGGACAGGGTCCGAGCGAGCAGTACTTC	CASSWPGQGPSEQYF
TRBD2	.	TRBV11-2	12	TRBJ2-7	TGTGCCAGCTCCGGGACTAGGATCGAGCAGTACTTC	CASSGTRIEQYF
.	few	TRBV2	11	TRBJ1-2	TGTGCCAGCAGGGGGGACTATGGCTACACCTTC	CASRGDYGYTF
TRBD2	.	TRBV11-2	14	TRBJ2-1	TGTGCCAGCAGCTTCGGGACTACCGACAATGAGCAGTTCTTC	CASSFGTTDNEQFF
TRBD2	.	TRBV19	15	TRBJ2-1	TGTGCCAGTAGTATTTCACTAGCGGAATACAATGAGCAGTTCTTC	CASSISLAEYNEQFF
.	.	TRBV5-1	15	TRBJ2-7	TGCGCCAGCAGCTCCCGGGACCGGGGCTACTACGAGCAGTACTTC	CASSSRDRGYYEQYF
.	.	TRBV5-1	12	TRBJ2-3	TGCGCCAGCAGATTAGACGCAGATACGCAGTATTTT	CASRLDADTQYF
.	.	TRBV30	10	TRBJ1-1	TGTGCCTGGATGGAAAGGGTAGCTTTCTTT	CAWMERVAFF
.	.	TRBV7-9	10	TRBJ2-7	TGTGCCAGCAGCTTACGCGAGCAGTACTTC	CASSLREQYF
TRBD1	.	TRBV25-1	16	TRBJ1-2	TGTGCCAGCAGCTCGAGACAGGGCCACCGAGGCTATGGCTACACCTTC	CASSSRQGHRGYGYTF
TRBD1	.	TRBV27	15	TRBJ2-7	TGTGCCAGCAGGAGAACGGGACAGGGGGCTTACGAGCAGTACTTC	CASRRTGQGAYEQYF
.	.	TRBV7-9	15	TRBJ2-3	TGTGCCAGCAGCTTATTAATCCCGAACACCGATACGCAGTATTTT	CASSLLIPNTDTQYF
.	few	TRBV29-1	12	TRBJ2-2	TGCAGCGTTCGGGGGGCCGCCGGGGAGCTGTTTTTT	CSVRGAAGELFF
TRBD2	.	TRBV4-1	15	TRBJ2-1	TGCGCCAGCAGCCGATTGGGACTAGCGGGAGATGAGCAGTTCTTC	CASSRLGLAGDEQFF
.	.	TRBV6-1	14	TRBJ1-4	TGTGCCAGCAGTGAAGCAGGGACGTCTGAAAAACTGTTTTTT	CASSEAGTSEKLFF
.	.	TRBV7-3	14	TRBJ1-2	TGTGCCAGCAGCTTAACAGGACAGCCCTATGGCTACACCTTC	CASSLTGQPYGYTF
TRBD1	few	TRBV27	15	TRBJ2-7	TGTGCCAGCAGTTCACGACAGGGGCGCTCCTACGAGCAGTACTTC	CASSSRQGRSYEQYF
.	.	TRBV9	18	TRBJ2-6	TGTGCCAGCAGCGTAAGGATACAGGTTAGCTCTGGGGCCAACGTCCTGACTTTC	CASSVRIQVSSGANVLTF
.	.	TRBV2	12	TRBJ1-2	TGTGCCAGCAGTGTACGAGTCAATGGCTACACCTTC	CASSVRVNGYTF
.	.	TRBV6-1	13	TRBJ1-5	TGTGCCAGCAGTGGGGATAGCAATCAGCCCCAGCATTTT	CASSGDSNQPQHF
TRBD2	.	TRBV7-2	14	TRBJ2-7	TGTGCCAGCGGGGGGAGACTAGCGGGAGTAGGGCAGTACTTC	CASGGRLAGVGQYF
.	.	TRBV5-1	14	TRBJ1-1	TGCGCCAGCAGCCCGGGGAACTTTAACACTGAAGCTTTCTTT	CASSPGNFNTEAFF
.	many	TRBV9	16	TRBJ2-7	TGTGCCAGCAGCGTAGACCCCCGATCCCCCTTCTACGAGCAGTACTTC	CASSVDPRSPFYEQYF
TRBD2	.	TRBV4-2	17	TRBJ2-1	TGTGCCAGCAGCCGGGAATTGACTAGCGGGGTCTACAATGAGCAGTTCTTC	CASSRELTSGVYNEQFF
TRBD1	few	TRBV6-6	16	TRBJ2-7	TGTGCCAGCAGTTACTCGACCGGGACAGGGGGCGGCGAGCAGTACTTC	CASSYSTGTGGGEQYF
.	few	TRBV7-9	15	TRBJ2-5	TGTGCCAGCAGCCAAGATGGAGGGGGTGACTCCCGGCTGTACTTC	CASSQDGGGDSRLYF
.	few	TRBV7-9	12	TRBJ2-7	TGTGCCAGCAGCCTCAGGGCTTACGAGCAGTACTTC	CASSLRAYEQYF
TRBD2	few	TRBV7-2	15	TRBJ2-3	TGTGCCAGCAGCTTAAGGCGGGGGGGCACAGATACGCAGTATTTT	CASSLRRGGTDTQYF
.	.	TRBV5-1	14	TRBJ2-1	TGCGCCACCTCTAAGGGAAGTGAGTACAATGAGCAGTTCTTC	CATSKGSEYNEQFF
.	.	TRBV4-2	17	TRBJ1-2	TGTGCCAGCAGCTCTAAACTCGGACAGAAGGATTGGGATGGCTACACCTTC	CASSSKLGQKDWDGYTF
.	few	TRBV6-5	11	TRBJ1-1	TGTGCCAGCACTTCGAACACTGAAGCTTTCTTT	CASTSNTEAFF
.	.	TRBV7-2	14	TRBJ2-6	TGTGCCAGCAGCGTCCGCTCTGGGGCCAACGTCCTGACTTTC	CASSVRSGANVLTF
.	once	TRBV7-2	15	TRBJ1-2	TGTGCCAGCAGCTTCATTCCGGGGCCTAACTATGGCTACACCTTC	CASSFIPGPNYGYTF
.	.	TRBV30	15	TRBJ1-2	TGTGCCTGGACCATAAGAGGGCTGGACAGACGTGGCTACACCTTC	CAWTIRGLDRRGYTF
TRBD1	.	TRBV29-1	12	TRBJ2-7	TGCAGCGTGACAGGGACGACCTACGAGCAGTACTTC	CSVTGTTYEQYF
TRBD1	.	TRBV2	13	TRBJ2-5	TGTGCCAGCAGGGGGACAGGGAGAGAGACCCAGTACTTC	CASRGTGRETQYF
.	.	TRBV13	15	TRBJ2-6	TGTGCCAGCAGCTTTATGCGCTCTGGGGCCAACGTCCTGACTTTC	CASSFMRSGANVLTF